Listed below are T cell receptor beta chains from one sample, sequenced in a study of blood T cell repertoires in COVID-19. Sequencing used immunoSEQ multiplex PCR; TCRdb keeps in-frame clones, though not all of them. Of under 200,000 clones in the sample, around 80% were seen once. The material sequenced was peripheral blood. These receptors were obtained from a man aged 55-75 years with acute or convalescent COVID-19. The CDR3 runs from the conserved cysteine through the conserved F or W. Each record gives: V gene, clone size, J gene, D gene, CDR3 protein, CDR3 DNA. D genes are given only for firm matches. Expanded clones are given a class, and other clones once, few, many or no size at all.

TRBV2,NA,TRBJ1-1,TRBD1,CASSHTRGQVNTEAFF,TGTGCCAGCAGTCATACCCGGGGACAGGTGAACACTGAAGCTTTCTTT
TRBV5-1,NA,TRBJ2-1,NA,CASSSPSRGYNEQFF,TGCGCCAGCAGCTCGCCGAGCCGCGGCTACAATGAGCAGTTCTTC
TRBV2,NA,TRBJ2-7,TRBD1,CASTLRDSFSYEQYF,TGTGCCAGCACCCTTCGGGACAGTTTTTCCTACGAGCAGTACTTC
TRBV30,NA,TRBJ1-6,TRBD1,CAWTDRAYNSPLHF,TGTGCCTGGACCGACAGGGCTTATAATTCACCCCTCCACTTT
TRBV5-6,few,TRBJ2-7,TRBD1,CASSSPGTGSVNEQYF,TGTGCCAGCAGCAGTCCCGGGACAGGGTCGGTGAACGAGCAGTACTTC
TRBV2,NA,TRBJ1-5,NA,CASSESGPAGSSNQPQHF,TGTGCCAGCAGTGAATCCGGCCCGGCGGGGTCTAGCAATCAGCCCCAGCATTTT
TRBV12-3/TRBV12-4,few,TRBJ1-5,TRBD1,CASSLLSGDRAFF,TGTGCCAGCAGTTTACTATCCGGGGACAGGGCATTTTTT
TRBV24-1,NA,TRBJ2-2,TRBD1,CATRPGQGALGELFF,TGTGCCACCAGACCGGGACAGGGGGCCCTCGGGGAGCTGTTTTTT
TRBV7-2,NA,TRBJ2-1,TRBD2,CASSLAHRGGAQFF,TGTGCCAGCAGCTTAGCTCATCGCGGGGGGGCTCAGTTCTTC
TRBV20-1,NA,TRBJ1-1,NA,CTLGQNTEAFF,TGCACCCTGGGACAGAACACTGAAGCTTTCTTT
TRBV2,few,TRBJ2-5,TRBD2,CASGIGLAEQETQYF,TGTGCCAGCGGGATTGGACTAGCGGAACAAGAGACCCAGTACTTC